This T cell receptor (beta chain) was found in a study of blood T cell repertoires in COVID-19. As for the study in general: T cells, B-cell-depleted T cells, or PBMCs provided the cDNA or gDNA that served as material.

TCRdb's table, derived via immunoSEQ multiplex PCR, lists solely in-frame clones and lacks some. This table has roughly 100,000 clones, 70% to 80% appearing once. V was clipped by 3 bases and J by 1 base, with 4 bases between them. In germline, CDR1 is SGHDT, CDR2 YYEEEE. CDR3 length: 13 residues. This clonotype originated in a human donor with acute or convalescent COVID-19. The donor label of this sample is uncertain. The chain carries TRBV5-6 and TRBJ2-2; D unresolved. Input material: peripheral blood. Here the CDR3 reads CASSSGNTGELFF. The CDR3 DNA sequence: TGTGCCAGCAGCTCCGGGAACACCGGGGAGCTGTTTTTT.